This T cell receptor beta chain was captured in a study of cytomegalovirus exposure and HLA in healthy donors. 60 Vbeta and 13 Jbeta primers were used in PCR. The assay was immunoSEQ multiplex PCR, and TCRdb's table has in-frame clones only and misses some. The repertoire includes about 140,000 clones, roughly 77% of them detected once, and 1.5% to 2% sits in the top ten. This CDR3 region has 15 residues. Deletions cut 2 bases from V and 0 bases from J, with 8 bases between. In germline, CDR1 is SEHNR, CDR2 FQNEAQ (reference sequence). The sample consisted of PBMCs. The TCR comes from a woman in her twenties or thirties in good health and CMV-seronegative. V and J are TRBV7-9 and TRBJ2-1; D gene unclear. CDR3 in DNA: TGTGCCAGCAGCTTAACCGGTTACTCCTACAATGAGCAGTTCTTC. This translates into CASSLTGYSYNEQFF. The whole variable domain, remainder taken from reference TRBV7-9 and TRBJ2-1, is DTGVSQNPRHKITKRGQNVTFRCDPISEHNRLYWYRQTLGQGPEFLTYFQNEAQLEKSRLLSDRFSAERPKGSFSTLEIQRTEQGDSAMYLCASSLTGYSYNEQFFGPGTRLTVL.